The 19 T cell receptor beta chains listed next were all sequenced from one sample in a study of regulatory T cells in long-lasting Graves disease. The time point: newly diagnosed GD, antithyroid drugs for less than 3 months. The TCR library used RNA extracted from PBMCs. In building TCR beta libraries, iRepertoire HTBI primers were used together with Arm-PCR of CDR3 regions. Each CDR3 protein gets one entry after TCRdb re-called the multiplex PCR reads with MiXCR. The table records approximately 350,000 distinct CDR3 sequences, approximately 10% of them present only once. The same sample was also used in a study of T cells in Graves' hyperthyroidism and ophthalmopathy.

The starting material was peripheral blood mononuclear cells (PBMCs), obtained at new diagnosis, from a patient treated with antithyroid drugs. Source of these receptors: a woman between 18 and 29 years old with Graves disease.

In its sample, this clonotype was seen many times. The chain employs TRBV20-1 and TRBJ2-3; 13 nucleotides agree with TRBD2. Per the germline V gene, CDR1 is DFQATT and CDR2 is SNEGSKA (reference sequence). The trim removed 2 bases at V and 6 bases at J, leaving 2 bases unmatched. The CDR3 is 14 amino acids. The CDR3 here is CSARKTSGRDTQYF. The CDR3 DNA reads TGCAGTGCTAGAAAGACTAGCGGGAGGGATACGCAGTATTTT.

The chain is built from TRBV29-1 and TRBJ1-5; D is uncertain. V was cut by 7 bases and J by 3 bases, with 16 bases left in between. Germline V gene sequence: CDR1 SQVTM, CDR2 ANQGSEA. The CDR3 runs 14 residues. This chain's CDR3 is CSAILGGNNQPQHF. CDR3 DNA sequence: TGCAGCGCTATCCTAGGTGGTAACAATCAGCCCCAGCATTTT.

This clonotype was counted many times. The rearrangement links TRBV28 to TRBJ1-1; D is ambiguous. The CDR3 covers 13 residues. V dropped 3 bases and J dropped 4 bases, with 9 bases sitting between them. In germline, CDR1 is MDHEN, CDR2 SYDVKM. The CDR3 DNA reads TGTGCCAGCAGTTTTTTTCGGGGCACTGAAGCTTTCTTT. Encoded protein: CASSFFRGTEAFF.

The rearrangement uses TRBV11-2 and TRBJ2-2; TRBD1 matches at 9 bases. J gave up 5 bases and V 5 bases, and 3 bases lay outside the gene matches. The CDR3 runs to 14 residues. CDR1 is SGHAT, CDR2 FQNNGV, per germline. CDR3 in DNA: TGTGCCAGCAGCCGACAGGGGGGAACCGGGGAGCTGTTTTTT. It encodes CASSRQGGTGELFF.

Many counts were recorded for this clonotype. The chain has TRBV7-2 and TRBJ1-4; possibly TRBD1 for D (5 bases). The V gene's germline CDR1 is SGHTA and CDR2 FQGNSA. This CDR3 has 14 amino acids. The ends were cut back, 5 bases at V and 8 bases at J, with 15 bases in the middle. The CDR3 DNA sequence: TGTGCCAGCAGCACGCGGGCACGGACAGAAAAACTGTTTTTT. It is translated as CASSTRARTEKLFF.

This clonotype was picked up many times. The chain carries TRBV6-1 and TRBJ2-1; 8 bases match TRBD1. This CDR3 has 14 residues. CDR1 is MNHNS, CDR2 SASEGT, per germline. The V segment lost 7 bases and the J segment 2 bases; nucleotides outside the gene matches: 4. In nucleotides, the CDR3 is TGTGCCAGCACCTTGACAGGGGCCTACAATGAGCAGTTCTTC. Amino acid sequence: CASTLTGAYNEQFF.

This clonotype was observed at least ten times. The J gene is TRBJ2-1, the V gene TRBV7-6; TRBD2 matches 9 bases. The CDR3 length is 16 residues. CDR1 is SGHVS and CDR2 is FNYEAQ in the germline V gene. J lost 9 bases, V lost 1 base, and 10 bases had no gene match. CDR3 residues: CASSLVGTSSLGEQFF. CDR3 coding DNA: TGTGCCAGCAGCTTAGTGGGGACTAGCAGTCTAGGTGAGCAGTTCTTC. The complete variable domain, with remaining parts taken from reference TRBV7-6 and TRBJ2-1, reads GAGVSQSPRYKVTKRGQDVALRCDPISGHVSLYWYRQALGQGPEFLTYFNYEAQQDKSGLPNDRFSAERPEGSISTLTIQRTEQRDSAMYRCASSLVGTSSLGEQFFGPGTRLTVL.

Ten or more counts support this clonotype. The chain couples TRBV7-2 to TRBJ2-1; D call uncertain. The V gene's germline CDR1 is SGHTA and CDR2 FQGNSA. Trimming pared 0 bases from V and 9 bases from J, leaving 9 bases between. This CDR3 has 13 amino acids. The CDR3 coding sequence is TGTGCCAGCAGCTTAGCGGTGGCAAGTGAGCAGTTCTTC. This sequence encodes CASSLAVASEQFF.

As to this clonotype: With only one base between it and a far larger clone, this is likely a read error. V gene TRBV12-3 or TRBV12-4 combines with J gene TRBJ2-2, with D perhaps assigned TRBD1 or TRBD2 (5 bases each). This CDR3 has 16 amino acids. V shed 4 bases and J shed 3 bases, with 15 bases lying between them. The CDR3 bases are TGTGCCAGCAGTTCATCCGGGACGGCGGACACCGGGGAGCTGTTTTTT. Translated: CASSSSGTADTGELFF.

This clonotype was counted ten times or more. The chain is built from TRBV30 and TRBJ2-2; the match to TRBD2 covers 9 bases. Germline lookup yields CDR1 GTSNPN and CDR2 SVGIG (reference sequence). V lost 8 bases, J lost 4 bases, and 14 bases stayed unmatched. The CDR3 is 16 amino acids. The CDR3 bases are TGTGCCCTTCGACTGGGCGGGAGGGTTAGCACCGGGGAGCTGTTTTTT. This encodes CALRLGGRVSTGELFF.

This clonotype was seen at least ten times. This chain uses TRBV9 with TRBJ1-2; tentative D call: TRBD1 (6 bases). The length of the CDR3 is 16 residues. From germline, CDR1 is SGDLS and CDR2 YYNGEE. V was clipped by 4 bases and J by 3 bases, with 19 bases between them. CDR3: CASSYMDSQIDYGYTF. DNA of the CDR3: TGTGCCAGCAGCTACATGGACAGCCAAATTGACTATGGCTACACCTTC.

This clonotype was observed a few times. The V call is TRBV7-2, the J call TRBJ2-5; the match to TRBD2 covers 11 bases. The V gene end was trimmed by 5 bases and the J gene end by 13 bases; junction bases not matched to a gene: 6. The germline V gene encodes CDR1 SGHTA and CDR2 FQGNSA. The CDR3 is made up of 12 amino acids. CDR3 sequence (DNA): TGTGCCAGCAGCCGGACTAGCGGGTTCAGGTACTTC. It is translated as CASSRTSGFRYF.

Details on this clonotype: A much larger clone is a single base away; this may be a read error. J is TRBJ1-2 and V is TRBV6-5; D might be TRBD1 (5 bases). Germline CDR1 and CDR2: MNHEY and SVGAGI. The CDR3 has 18 residues. V shed 0 bases and J shed 0 bases, with 17 bases lying between them. The CDR3 region is CASSYSVDSGRPNYGYTF. Written as DNA, the CDR3 is TGTGCCAGCAGTTACTCTGTCGACAGTGGCCGTCCTAACTATGGCTACACCTTC.

In this sample, this clonotype turned up many times. J is TRBJ2-7 and V is TRBV5-4, with TRBD1 matching over 8 bases. Unmatched junction bases numbered 8, after V lost 3 bases and J lost 3 bases. Germline CDR1 is SGHNT and CDR2 is YYREEE (reference sequence). The CDR3 is 15 residues long. The CDR3 nucleotides read TGTGCCAGCAGCTCCCCCGGGACAGGAGGCTACGAGCAGTACTTC. Its translation: CASSSPGTGGYEQYF.

This clonotype was seen at least ten times. V is TRBV6-1 and J is TRBJ2-7; 11 bases line up with TRBD2. This CDR3 has 15 amino acids. J lost 4 bases, V lost 6 bases, and 8 bases had no gene match. The germline V gene encodes CDR1 MNHNS and CDR2 SASEGT. CDR3 nucleotides: TGTGCCAGCAGCAGACTAGCGGGACATTCTTACGAGCAGTACTTC. It codes for CASSRLAGHSYEQYF.

This clonotype appeared a single time. V gene TRBV13 combines with J gene TRBJ2-2, with 8 bases that match TRBD2. Germline assignment: CDR1 PRHDT and CDR2 FYEKMQ (reference sequence). Losses at the gene ends were 10 bases for V and 0 bases for J; bases not matched to a gene: 10. The CDR3 loop spans 16 amino acids. The CDR3 reads CATSGLAATNTGELFF. CDR3 nucleotide sequence: TGTGCCACCTCTGGACTAGCAGCAACGAACACCGGGGAGCTGTTTTTT.

This clonotype was picked up many times. This rearrangement joins TRBV12-3 or TRBV12-4 to TRBJ1-2; possible D gene TRBD1, 5 bases. CDR3 length: 14 residues. Trimming cost V 6 bases and J 6 bases, with 17 bases left between them. In DNA form, the CDR3 reads TGTGCCAGCAGCTCTGTCCAGGGAGGTGATGGCTACACCTTC. Its translation: CASSSVQGGDGYTF.

Comments on this clonotype: A much larger clone lies one base from this, so it may be a read error. The chain has TRBV6-2 or TRBV6-3 and TRBJ2-2; the match to TRBD1 covers 7 bases. CDR3 size: 14 residues. Germline V lookup: CDR1 MNHEY, CDR2 SVGEGT. As DNA, the CDR3 is TGTGCCGGCAGTTACCAGGGGGACACCGGGGAGCTGTTTTTT. This translates into CAGSYQGDTGELFF.

At least ten counts were recorded for this clonotype. The chain joins TRBV18 to TRBJ2-1, with D perhaps given as TRBD1 or TRBD2 (5 bases each). From germline, CDR1 is KGHSH and CDR2 LQKENI. The V end lost 4 bases, the J end lost 6 bases, and 16 bases lay between the germline ends. The CDR3 sequence is 15 residues long. The CDR3 coding sequence is TGTGCCAGCTCACACGGAGCGACGGGACCCAATGAGCAGTTCTTC. It codes for CASSHGATGPNEQFF.